A selection of T cell receptor beta chains follows, all from one sample in a study of early T cells in non-severe SARS-CoV-2 infection. Each CDR3 protein is one row after TCRdb ran MiXCR on the 5' RACE reads. The data contain 57,000 or so distinct CDR3 sequences, 5.6% of them seen just once; the ten biggest clones take up under 8%. Sequencing used whole blood. These receptors originate from an adult who was a healthcare worker with PCR-confirmed SARS-CoV-2 infection or an uninfected control (not recorded which). CDR3s include the opening cysteine and the closing phenylalanine or tryptophan. D genes are given only for firm matches. Clone size is stated in some rows and not others, as once, few, many or a class when expanded.

j_gene: TRBJ2-5
abundance: many
v_gene: TRBV18
d_gene: .
CDR3nt: TGTGCCAGCTCACCACCGGTCGAAGAGACCCAGTACTTC
CDR3aa: CASSPPVEETQYF

j_gene: TRBJ2-1
abundance: .
v_gene: TRBV29-1
d_gene: .
CDR3nt: TGCAGCGTTGAACCCCCGACTAGTAAGAGTGAGCAGTTCTTC
CDR3aa: CSVEPPTSKSEQFF

j_gene: TRBJ2-3
abundance: .
v_gene: TRBV7-2
d_gene: .
CDR3nt: TGTGCCAGCAGCTCTCCTGGGGGGGGGCTGAGCACAGATACGCAGTATTTT
CDR3aa: CASSSPGGGLSTDTQYF

j_gene: TRBJ1-5
abundance: many
v_gene: TRBV20-1
d_gene: .
CDR3nt: TGCAGTGCTAGAGGCGCAGGCTTGGGGACGGCCCAGCATTTT
CDR3aa: CSARGAGLGTAQHF

j_gene: TRBJ2-3
abundance: many
v_gene: TRBV6-5
d_gene: .
CDR3nt: TGTGCCAGCAGTTACGCACGACTAGACGGTTTAGATACGCAGTATTTT
CDR3aa: CASSYARLDGLDTQYF

j_gene: TRBJ2-3
abundance: many
v_gene: TRBV24-1
d_gene: .
CDR3nt: TGTGCCACCAGTGACCGAACTAGCAGCCGCACAGATACGCAGTATTTT
CDR3aa: CATSDRTSSRTDTQYF

j_gene: TRBJ2-1
abundance: .
v_gene: TRBV14
d_gene: .
CDR3nt: TGTGCCAGCAGCCTAGGAGGGAATGAGCTGTTCTTC
CDR3aa: CASSLGGNELFF

j_gene: TRBJ2-1
abundance: few
v_gene: TRBV6-5
d_gene: .
CDR3nt: TGTGCCAGCAGTCCATCAAGGGCCTACAATGAGCAGTTCTTC
CDR3aa: CASSPSRAYNEQFF

j_gene: TRBJ2-1
abundance: .
v_gene: TRBV6-6
d_gene: .
CDR3nt: TGTGCCAGCAGAGATACAGGGAAGAGTAAGGATGAGCAGTTCTTC
CDR3aa: CASRDTGKSKDEQFF

j_gene: TRBJ2-1
abundance: few
v_gene: TRBV20-1
d_gene: TRBD2
CDR3nt: TGCAGTGCTAGAGATTCGCGGGGGGGGCATGAGCAGTTCTTC
CDR3aa: CSARDSRGGHEQFF

j_gene: TRBJ2-5
abundance: .
v_gene: TRBV7-9
d_gene: TRBD1
CDR3nt: TGTGCCAGCAGCCCGACCGGGGACAGGGGGAAGAAGACCCAGTACTTC
CDR3aa: CASSPTGDRGKKTQYF

j_gene: TRBJ2-3
abundance: .
v_gene: TRBV7-8
d_gene: .
CDR3nt: TGTGCCAGCAGTTTGAGAGAGAATACAGATACGCAGTATTTT
CDR3aa: CASSLRENTDTQYF

j_gene: TRBJ1-5
abundance: many
v_gene: TRBV5-1
d_gene: .
CDR3nt: TGCGCCAGCAGCGAACAAGGACAGACTAATCAGCCCCAGCATTTT
CDR3aa: CASSEQGQTNQPQHF

j_gene: TRBJ2-5
abundance: few
v_gene: TRBV20-1
d_gene: .
CDR3nt: TGCAGTGCTAGAGATCTGAAGGCGGCCTTTGAGACCCAGTACTTC
CDR3aa: CSARDLKAAFETQYF

j_gene: TRBJ1-2
abundance: many
v_gene: TRBV30
d_gene: TRBD1
CDR3nt: TGTGCCTCTAATCAGGGGGGAGCTAACTATGGCTACACCTTC
CDR3aa: CASNQGGANYGYTF

j_gene: TRBJ1-1
abundance: many
v_gene: TRBV9
d_gene: .
CDR3nt: TGTGCCAGCAGCCTCCGGGAGACAGTTGCTGAAGCTTTCTTT
CDR3aa: CASSLRETVAEAFF

j_gene: TRBJ2-7
abundance: .
v_gene: TRBV7-2
d_gene: TRBD1
CDR3nt: TGTGCCAGCAGGTCGGACAGGGGCTACGAGCAGTACTTC
CDR3aa: CASRSDRGYEQYF

j_gene: TRBJ2-7
abundance: many
v_gene: TRBV12-3/TRBV12-4
d_gene: .
CDR3nt: TGTGCCAGCAAGCTGGTGGGAGCCGAGCAGTACTTC
CDR3aa: CASKLVGAEQYF

j_gene: TRBJ2-3
abundance: many
v_gene: TRBV10-2
d_gene: .
CDR3nt: TGCGCCAGCAGGGGGAGGGGGGCACGGAGCACAGATACGCAGTATTTT
CDR3aa: CASRGRGARSTDTQYF

j_gene: TRBJ1-3
abundance: few
v_gene: TRBV7-8
d_gene: .
CDR3nt: TGTGCCAGCAGCTTAGGTTACAAAAGCTCTGGAAACACCATATATTTT
CDR3aa: CASSLGYKSSGNTIYF

j_gene: TRBJ2-7
abundance: .
v_gene: TRBV7-2
d_gene: .
CDR3nt: TGTGCCAGCAGCTTGAGGAGGGTGGGACGCCACGAGCAGAACTTC
CDR3aa: CASSLRRVGRHEQNF

j_gene: TRBJ2-3
abundance: .
v_gene: TRBV7-2
d_gene: .
CDR3nt: TGTGCCAGCAGCTTAGGAGGCGGGTATGGAGATACGCAGTATTTT
CDR3aa: CASSLGGGYGDTQYF

j_gene: TRBJ1-1
abundance: .
v_gene: TRBV9
d_gene: TRBD1
CDR3nt: TGTGCCAGCAGCGTCGGGACAGGGGGTTTTCCAAACACTGAAGCTTTCTTT
CDR3aa: CASSVGTGGFPNTEAFF

j_gene: TRBJ2-7
abundance: many
v_gene: TRBV28
d_gene: .
CDR3nt: TGTGCCAGCAGTTTAGACGCCCCCTACGAGCAGTACTTC
CDR3aa: CASSLDAPYEQYF

j_gene: TRBJ2-7
abundance: many
v_gene: TRBV12-3/TRBV12-4
d_gene: .
CDR3nt: TGTGCCAGCAGTCCCCGACTAGAACTGGCCGAGCAGTACTTC
CDR3aa: CASSPRLELAEQYF

j_gene: TRBJ2-7
abundance: many
v_gene: TRBV7-9
d_gene: .
CDR3nt: TGTGCCAGCAGCCCGACAGGTCCCTCCTACGAGCAGTACTTC
CDR3aa: CASSPTGPSYEQYF

j_gene: TRBJ2-5
abundance: many
v_gene: TRBV6-5
d_gene: TRBD1
CDR3nt: TGTGCCAGCAAACGGTGGGGAGGACAGGGGTTTCTCGAGACCCAGTACTTC
CDR3aa: CASKRWGGQGFLETQYF

j_gene: TRBJ2-4
abundance: .
v_gene: TRBV12-3/TRBV12-4
d_gene: TRBD1
CDR3nt: TGTGCCAGCAGCTCCCGGGACAGCCCAGTGGCCAAAAACATTCAGTACTTC
CDR3aa: CASSSRDSPVAKNIQYF

j_gene: TRBJ1-1
abundance: .
v_gene: TRBV27
d_gene: TRBD1
CDR3nt: TGTGCCAGCAGTGATAGGACAGGGGCAACCGAAAACACTGAAGCTTTCTTT
CDR3aa: CASSDRTGATENTEAFF

j_gene: TRBJ2-7
abundance: many
v_gene: TRBV10-3
d_gene: .
CDR3nt: TGTGCCATCAGCCCTTCGACAGGTCCTTCCTACGAGCAGTACTTC
CDR3aa: CAISPSTGPSYEQYF

j_gene: TRBJ2-1
abundance: many
v_gene: TRBV13
d_gene: .
CDR3nt: TGTGCCAGCACCACCCCAGGTTGGCAGGTCAATGAGCAGTTCTTC
CDR3aa: CASTTPGWQVNEQFF

j_gene: TRBJ1-1
abundance: many
v_gene: TRBV13
d_gene: TRBD1
CDR3nt: TGTGCCAGCAGCGTAGGACAGGGGGCGCGGGGCACTGAAGCTTTCTTT
CDR3aa: CASSVGQGARGTEAFF

j_gene: TRBJ1-2
abundance: many
v_gene: TRBV6-5
d_gene: TRBD1
CDR3nt: TGTGCCAGCAGGGGACACAGGGGAGGCGGCTACACCTTC
CDR3aa: CASRGHRGGGYTF

j_gene: TRBJ1-5
abundance: many
v_gene: TRBV6-1
d_gene: TRBD1
CDR3nt: TGTGCCAGCAGATTCTGGGGGGACAGTCGTAGGCCCCAGCATTTT
CDR3aa: CASRFWGDSRRPQHF

j_gene: TRBJ2-2
abundance: many
v_gene: TRBV6-5
d_gene: .
CDR3nt: TGTGCCAGCAGCGAACAGGGGGGGACCGGGGAGCTGTTTTTT
CDR3aa: CASSEQGGTGELFF

j_gene: TRBJ2-5
abundance: .
v_gene: TRBV3-2
d_gene: .
CDR3nt: TGTGCCAGCACCCAAGGGCCGACTTCAGAGACCCAGTACTTC
CDR3aa: CASTQGPTSETQYF

j_gene: TRBJ2-6
abundance: many
v_gene: TRBV6-6
d_gene: TRBD2
CDR3nt: TGTGCCAGCAGTTACCCGGTCGGGAGGAGGGCCAACGTCCTGACTTTC
CDR3aa: CASSYPVGRRANVLTF

j_gene: TRBJ2-7
abundance: many
v_gene: TRBV29-1
d_gene: .
CDR3nt: TGCAGCGTTGACGCCTCACAGGGAAATACCTACGAGCAGTACTTC
CDR3aa: CSVDASQGNTYEQYF

j_gene: TRBJ2-4
abundance: many
v_gene: TRBV5-6
d_gene: .
CDR3nt: TGTGCCAGCAGCTTGCTTGGCAGGGGCGCAGTAGACATTCAGTACTTC
CDR3aa: CASSLLGRGAVDIQYF

j_gene: TRBJ1-1
abundance: few
v_gene: TRBV2
d_gene: TRBD1
CDR3nt: TGTGCCAGCACCTATTCAGGGGGCAACACTGAAGCTTTCTTT
CDR3aa: CASTYSGGNTEAFF

j_gene: TRBJ1-1
abundance: .
v_gene: TRBV12-3/TRBV12-4
d_gene: .
CDR3nt: TGTGCCAGCAAAGGCAAAACGAACACTGAAGCTTTCTTT
CDR3aa: CASKGKTNTEAFF

j_gene: TRBJ1-2
abundance: few
v_gene: TRBV4-2
d_gene: .
CDR3nt: TGTGCCAGCAGCCAAGTTTATCGGGAGGAAAACTATGGCTACACCTTC
CDR3aa: CASSQVYREENYGYTF

j_gene: TRBJ1-2
abundance: .
v_gene: TRBV7-9
d_gene: TRBD1
CDR3nt: TGTGCCAGCAAATCCCAGGGGGGAAAAGGCTATGGCTACACCTTC
CDR3aa: CASKSQGGKGYGYTF

j_gene: TRBJ2-7
abundance: many
v_gene: TRBV29-1
d_gene: .
CDR3nt: TGCAGCGTACTCCGGGACACCTCCTACGAGCAGTACTTC
CDR3aa: CSVLRDTSYEQYF

j_gene: TRBJ1-2
abundance: many
v_gene: TRBV5-4
d_gene: .
CDR3nt: TGTGCCAGCAGCAGAGGGGGAACACTGAGAGTAATTAACTATGGCTACACCTTC
CDR3aa: CASSRGGTLRVINYGYTF

j_gene: TRBJ1-6
abundance: many
v_gene: TRBV25-1
d_gene: .
CDR3nt: TGTGCCAGCAGTGAGACGCTGAAAAATTCACCCCTCCACTTT
CDR3aa: CASSETLKNSPLHF